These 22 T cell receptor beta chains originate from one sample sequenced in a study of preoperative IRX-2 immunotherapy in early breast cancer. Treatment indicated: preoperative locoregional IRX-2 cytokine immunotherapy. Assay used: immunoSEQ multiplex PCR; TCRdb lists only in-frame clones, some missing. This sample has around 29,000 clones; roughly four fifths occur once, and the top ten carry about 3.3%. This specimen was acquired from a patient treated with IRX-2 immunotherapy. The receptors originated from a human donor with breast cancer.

The CDR3 DNA reads as TGTGCCTGGAGTGTAGGCCGGTCTAGCGGGAGGAATGAGCAGTTCTTC. It specifies CAWSVGRSSGRNEQFF. The chain uses TRBV30 and TRBJ2-1; 11 bases fit TRBD2. The CDR3 runs to 16 residues. The germline gives CDR1 GTSNPN, CDR2 SVGIG (reference sequence). J gave up 7 bases and V 0 bases, and 8 bases lay outside the gene matches.

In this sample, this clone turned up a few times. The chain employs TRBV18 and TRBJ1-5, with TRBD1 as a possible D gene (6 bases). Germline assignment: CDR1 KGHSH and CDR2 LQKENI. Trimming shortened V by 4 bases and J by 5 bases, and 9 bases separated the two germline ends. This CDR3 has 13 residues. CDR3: CASSLQGDQPQHF. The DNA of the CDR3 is TGTGCCAGCTCACTACAGGGTGATCAGCCCCAGCATTTT.

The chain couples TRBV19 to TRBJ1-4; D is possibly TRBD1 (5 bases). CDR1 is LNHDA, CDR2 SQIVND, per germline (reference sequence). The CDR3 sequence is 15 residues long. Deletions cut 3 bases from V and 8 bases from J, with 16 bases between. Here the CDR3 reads CASSIIGVGEEKLFF. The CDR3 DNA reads TGTGCCAGTAGTATTATAGGGGTCGGAGAAGAAAAACTGTTTTTT.

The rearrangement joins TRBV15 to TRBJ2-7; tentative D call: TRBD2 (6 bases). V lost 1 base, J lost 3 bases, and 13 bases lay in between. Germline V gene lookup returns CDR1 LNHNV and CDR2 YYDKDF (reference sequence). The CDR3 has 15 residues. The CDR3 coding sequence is TGTGCCACCAGCAGAGGACGGGGGATAATCTACGAGCAGTACTTC. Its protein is CATSRGRGIIYEQYF. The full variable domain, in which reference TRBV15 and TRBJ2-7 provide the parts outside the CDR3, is DAMVIQNPRYQVTQFGKPVTLSCSQTLNHNVMYWYQQKSSQAPKLLFHYYDKDFNNEADTPDNFQSRRPNTSFCFLDIRSPGLGDTAMYLCATSRGRGIIYEQYFGPGTRLTVT.

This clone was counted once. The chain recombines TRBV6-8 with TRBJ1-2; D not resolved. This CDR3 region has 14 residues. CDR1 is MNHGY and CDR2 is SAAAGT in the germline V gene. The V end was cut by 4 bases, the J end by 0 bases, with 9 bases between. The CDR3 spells CASSWVVANYGYTF. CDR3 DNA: TGTGCCAGCAGTTGGGTCGTAGCTAACTATGGCTACACCTTC.

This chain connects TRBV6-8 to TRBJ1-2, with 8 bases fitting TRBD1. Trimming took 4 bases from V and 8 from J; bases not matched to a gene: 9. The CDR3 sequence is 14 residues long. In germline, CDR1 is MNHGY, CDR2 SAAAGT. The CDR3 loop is CASSSQGGRRGYTF. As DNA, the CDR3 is TGTGCCAGCAGTTCACAGGGGGGAAGGCGCGGCTACACCTTC.

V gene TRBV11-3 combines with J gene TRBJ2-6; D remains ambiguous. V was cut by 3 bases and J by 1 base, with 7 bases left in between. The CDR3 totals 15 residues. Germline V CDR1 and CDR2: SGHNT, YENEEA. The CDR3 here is CASSLIGSGANVLTF. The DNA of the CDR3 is TGTGCCAGCAGCTTGATTGGATCTGGGGCCAACGTCCTGACTTTC.

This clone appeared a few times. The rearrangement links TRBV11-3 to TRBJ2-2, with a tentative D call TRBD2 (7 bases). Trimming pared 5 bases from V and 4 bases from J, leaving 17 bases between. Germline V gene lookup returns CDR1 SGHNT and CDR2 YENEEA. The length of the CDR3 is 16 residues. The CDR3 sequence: CASSIRGAPGTGELFF. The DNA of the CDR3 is TGTGCCAGCAGCATACGGGGGGCCCCGGGCACCGGGGAGCTGTTTTTT.

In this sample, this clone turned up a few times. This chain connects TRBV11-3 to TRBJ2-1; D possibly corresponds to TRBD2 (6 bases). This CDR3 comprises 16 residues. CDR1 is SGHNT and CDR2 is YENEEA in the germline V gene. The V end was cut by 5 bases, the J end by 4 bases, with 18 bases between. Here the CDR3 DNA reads TGTGCCAGCAGCCAAACCGGGAGTAATTTATACAATGAGCAGTTCTTC. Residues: CASSQTGSNLYNEQFF.

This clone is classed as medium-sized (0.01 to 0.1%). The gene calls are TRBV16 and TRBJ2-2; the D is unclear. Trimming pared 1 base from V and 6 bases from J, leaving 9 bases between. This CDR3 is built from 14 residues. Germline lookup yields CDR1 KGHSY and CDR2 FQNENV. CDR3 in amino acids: CASSQFYGSGELFF. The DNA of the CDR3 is TGTGCCAGCAGCCAATTCTACGGCTCCGGGGAGCTGTTTTTT.

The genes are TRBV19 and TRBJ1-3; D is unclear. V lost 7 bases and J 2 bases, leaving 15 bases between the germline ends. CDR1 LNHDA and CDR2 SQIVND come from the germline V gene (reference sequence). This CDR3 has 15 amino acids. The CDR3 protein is CASTSTDVPGNTIYF. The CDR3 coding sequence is TGTGCCAGTACCTCGACGGACGTTCCTGGAAACACCATATATTTT.

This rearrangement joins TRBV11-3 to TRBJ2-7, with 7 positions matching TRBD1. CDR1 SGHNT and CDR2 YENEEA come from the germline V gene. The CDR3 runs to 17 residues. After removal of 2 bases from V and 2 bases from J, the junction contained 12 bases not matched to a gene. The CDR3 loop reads CASSLRDSNWGTYEQYF. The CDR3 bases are TGTGCCAGCAGCTTACGGGACAGCAATTGGGGCACCTACGAGCAGTACTTC.

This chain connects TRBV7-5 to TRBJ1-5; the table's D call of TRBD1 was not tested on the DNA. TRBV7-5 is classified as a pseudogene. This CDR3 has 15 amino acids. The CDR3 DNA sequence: TGTGCCAGCAGCGCATACAGGGACGGCAATCAGCCCCAGCATTTT. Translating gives CASSAYRDGNQPQHF.

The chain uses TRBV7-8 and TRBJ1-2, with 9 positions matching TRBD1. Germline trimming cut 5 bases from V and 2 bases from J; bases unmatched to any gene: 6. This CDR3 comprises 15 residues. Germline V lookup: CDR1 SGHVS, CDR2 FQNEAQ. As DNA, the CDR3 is TGTGCCAGCAGCAGGCCGGGGACAGGGAACTATGGCTACACCTTC. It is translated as CASSRPGTGNYGYTF.

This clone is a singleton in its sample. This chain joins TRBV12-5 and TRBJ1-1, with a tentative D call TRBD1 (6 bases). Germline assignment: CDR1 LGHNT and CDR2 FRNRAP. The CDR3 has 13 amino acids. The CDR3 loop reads CASNPYRDTEAFF. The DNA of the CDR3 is TGTGCCAGCAACCCCTACAGGGACACTGAAGCTTTCTTT.

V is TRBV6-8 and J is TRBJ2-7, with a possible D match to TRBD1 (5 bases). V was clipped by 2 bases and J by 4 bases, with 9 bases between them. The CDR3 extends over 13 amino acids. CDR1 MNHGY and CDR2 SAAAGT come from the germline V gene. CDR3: CASSYASGYEQYF. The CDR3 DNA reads TGTGCCAGCAGTTACGCTTCAGGGTACGAGCAGTACTTC.

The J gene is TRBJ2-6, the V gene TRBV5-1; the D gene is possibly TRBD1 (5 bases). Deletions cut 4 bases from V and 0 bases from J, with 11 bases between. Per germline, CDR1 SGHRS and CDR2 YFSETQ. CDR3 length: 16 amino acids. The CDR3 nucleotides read TGCGCCAGCAGCCCCCCGACAGTCTCTGGGGCCAACGTCCTGACTTTC. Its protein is CASSPPTVSGANVLTF.

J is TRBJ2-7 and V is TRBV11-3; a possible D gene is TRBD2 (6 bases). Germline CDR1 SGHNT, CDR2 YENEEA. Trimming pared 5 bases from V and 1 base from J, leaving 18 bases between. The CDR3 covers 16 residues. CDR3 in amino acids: CASSPRQRAISYEQYF. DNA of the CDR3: TGTGCCAGCAGCCCAAGGCAGCGGGCGATATCCTACGAGCAGTACTTC.

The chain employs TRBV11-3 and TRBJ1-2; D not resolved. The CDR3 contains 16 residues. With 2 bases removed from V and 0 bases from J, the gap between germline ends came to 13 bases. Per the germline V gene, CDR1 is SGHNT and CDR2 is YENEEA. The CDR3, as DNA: TGTGCCAGCAGCTTACTTGGGAAGGAGGCTAACTATGGCTACACCTTC. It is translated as CASSLLGKEANYGYTF.

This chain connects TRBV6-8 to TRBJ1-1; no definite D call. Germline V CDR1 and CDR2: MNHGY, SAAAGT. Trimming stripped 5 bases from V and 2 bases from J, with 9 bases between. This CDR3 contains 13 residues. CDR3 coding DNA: TGTGCCAGCAGTAAATTGGGAAACACTGAAGCTTTCTTT. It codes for CASSKLGNTEAFF.

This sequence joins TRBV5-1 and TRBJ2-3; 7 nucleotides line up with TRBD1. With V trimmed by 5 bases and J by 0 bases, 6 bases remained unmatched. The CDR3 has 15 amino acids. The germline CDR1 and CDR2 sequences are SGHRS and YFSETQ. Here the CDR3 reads CASSRGGLSTDTQYF. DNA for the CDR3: TGCGCCAGCAGTCGAGGGGGCCTAAGCACAGATACGCAGTATTTT.

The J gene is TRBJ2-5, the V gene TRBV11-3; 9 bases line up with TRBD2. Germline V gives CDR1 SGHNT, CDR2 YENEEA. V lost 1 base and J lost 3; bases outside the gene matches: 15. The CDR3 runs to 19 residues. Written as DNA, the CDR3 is TGTGCCAGCAGCTTAGTCTTGCGGGAGGGCCCCCGGTGGAAAGAGACCCAGTACTTC. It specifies CASSLVLREGPRWKETQYF.